This entry concerns a single TCR beta chain. Its antigen is unidentified. Per the germline V gene, CDR1 is SNHLY and CDR2 is FYNNEI. CDR3 size: 14 residues. The sample belongs to a study of cytomegalovirus exposure and HLA in healthy donors. Regarding the study as a whole: A later look showed TCR association rates differing by HLA locus, highest for DRB1 and lowest for HLA-C. TRBV6-2, TRBV6-3 and some other V segments were unresolvable in 87-base-pair reads.

Primers for the PCR totalled 60 Vbeta and 13 Jbeta. Here immunoSEQ multiplex PCR was the method, and the copy in TCRdb shows in-frame clones only, minus some. In the table there are 40,000 to 60,000 clones, 72% of which are singletons. The chain recombines TRBV2 with TRBJ2-5, with 7 bases fitting TRBD1. The DNA end favors TRBJ2-7, so the J call may be wrong. This sequence was found in a woman aged 45-65 years in good health and CMV-seronegative. Source material: PBMCs. The CDR3 region has the DNA TGTGCCAGCAGTGTTCAGGGGGAGACTTACGAGCAGTACTTC. Its protein is CASSVQGETYEQYF.